The rows below give T cell receptor beta chains drawn from one sample of a study of cytomegalovirus exposure and HLA in healthy donors. The method was immunoSEQ multiplex PCR; TCRdb's version includes in-frame clones alone and lacks a portion of them. Seen here are over 100,000 clones, 65% to 75% observed once, and the top ten hold about 4.9%. The source material was PBMCs. The receptors originated from a man aged 30 to 45 in good health and CMV-seropositive. Both conserved end residues are trimmed from each CDR3. Fields, in order: V gene, clone size, D gene, J gene, CDR3 protein. A D gene is named only where the DNA matches it firmly. Clone size is stated in some rows and not others, as once, few, many or a class when expanded.

V gene: TRBV4-2; clone size: .; D gene: .; J gene: TRBJ1-4; CDR3 protein: ASSQDHRGANEKLF
V gene: TRBV6-1; clone size: .; D gene: TRBD1; J gene: TRBJ2-1; CDR3 protein: ASSDPLSGQASYNEQF
V gene: TRBV7-9; clone size: .; D gene: .; J gene: TRBJ1-4; CDR3 protein: ASSLASGNEKLF
V gene: TRBV4-2; clone size: .; D gene: .; J gene: TRBJ1-5; CDR3 protein: ASSQEGGAHVTPQH
V gene: TRBV5-4; clone size: .; D gene: TRBD1; J gene: TRBJ1-2; CDR3 protein: ASSYLRGVYGYT
V gene: TRBV5-6; clone size: .; D gene: TRBD1; J gene: TRBJ2-5; CDR3 protein: AGSLGQGPLPEETQY
V gene: TRBV5-4; clone size: .; D gene: .; J gene: TRBJ2-7; CDR3 protein: ASSLPGDIYEQY
V gene: TRBV5-8; clone size: few; D gene: .; J gene: TRBJ2-1; CDR3 protein: ASTPGRGPRDEQF
V gene: TRBV7-9; clone size: .; D gene: TRBD1; J gene: .; CDR3 protein: ASTPGQGGIYEQY
V gene: TRBV7-8; clone size: .; D gene: .; J gene: TRBJ2-5; CDR3 protein: ASSYLRAAQETQY
V gene: TRBV30; clone size: .; D gene: TRBD1; J gene: TRBJ2-4; CDR3 protein: AWALETGAVLLQY
V gene: TRBV29-1; clone size: .; D gene: .; J gene: TRBJ1-2; CDR3 protein: SAAGGAVPNYGYT
V gene: TRBV4-1; clone size: .; D gene: TRBD1; J gene: TRBJ2-2; CDR3 protein: ASSLKAPTGDTGELF
V gene: TRBV29-1; clone size: once; D gene: TRBD2; J gene: TRBJ2-1; CDR3 protein: SVDPLAGGEISSYNEQF
V gene: TRBV2; clone size: .; D gene: TRBD1; J gene: TRBJ1-2; CDR3 protein: ASSGQGGYGYT
V gene: TRBV21-1; clone size: .; D gene: .; J gene: TRBJ1-1; CDR3 protein: ASSSTPEGSMNTEAF
V gene: TRBV2; clone size: .; D gene: .; J gene: TRBJ1-1; CDR3 protein: ASSDGLLEAF
V gene: TRBV7-7; clone size: once; D gene: .; J gene: TRBJ2-1; CDR3 protein: ASSPRGYNEQF
V gene: TRBV18; clone size: .; D gene: .; J gene: TRBJ2-6; CDR3 protein: ASSPSGANVLT
V gene: TRBV5-1; clone size: few; D gene: TRBD1; J gene: TRBJ1-2; CDR3 protein: ASSLTGGRGYT
V gene: TRBV19; clone size: once; D gene: TRBD1; J gene: TRBJ1-2; CDR3 protein: ASSTAETGTGGYT
V gene: TRBV6-6; clone size: .; D gene: .; J gene: TRBJ1-1; CDR3 protein: ASRIDARLEAF
V gene: TRBV6-5; clone size: few; D gene: .; J gene: TRBJ1-5; CDR3 protein: ASSYDRNQPQH
V gene: TRBV7-9; clone size: .; D gene: .; J gene: TRBJ1-2; CDR3 protein: ASSLTRGTYGYP
V gene: TRBV7-9; clone size: .; D gene: .; J gene: TRBJ1-2; CDR3 protein: ASSFTGMGYGYT
V gene: TRBV5-1; clone size: .; D gene: TRBD1; J gene: TRBJ1-2; CDR3 protein: ASSPGQGPTNYGYT
V gene: TRBV15; clone size: .; D gene: .; J gene: TRBJ1-2; CDR3 protein: ATSRGRDNYGYT
V gene: TRBV5-1; clone size: few; D gene: .; J gene: TRBJ2-5; CDR3 protein: ASSLVNRGHQETQY
V gene: TRBV27; clone size: .; D gene: TRBD2; J gene: TRBJ2-1; CDR3 protein: ASQGLAGYNEQF
V gene: TRBV9; clone size: .; D gene: TRBD1; J gene: TRBJ1-1; CDR3 protein: ASSVGDRERVEAF
V gene: TRBV7-9; clone size: .; D gene: TRBD1; J gene: TRBJ2-7; CDR3 protein: ASSRGQGEGQY
V gene: TRBV7-6; clone size: .; D gene: .; J gene: TRBJ2-1; CDR3 protein: ASSQRYRGGEQF
V gene: TRBV7-9; clone size: .; D gene: TRBD1; J gene: TRBJ1-6; CDR3 protein: ASSLRDRGGSPLH
V gene: TRBV11-2; clone size: few; D gene: TRBD2; J gene: TRBJ2-7; CDR3 protein: ASSLVSSGGSYEQY
V gene: TRBV19; clone size: few; D gene: .; J gene: TRBJ1-5; CDR3 protein: ASSSDRKNQPQH
V gene: TRBV2; clone size: few; D gene: TRBD1; J gene: TRBJ1-5; CDR3 protein: ASTSTGGAQPQH
V gene: TRBV10-3; clone size: few; D gene: .; J gene: TRBJ1-1; CDR3 protein: AISESSGTEAF
V gene: TRBV14; clone size: .; D gene: TRBD1; J gene: TRBJ2-1; CDR3 protein: ASSQGTGHYEQF
V gene: TRBV14; clone size: .; D gene: TRBD1; J gene: TRBJ1-2; CDR3 protein: ASSQGTGNYGYT
V gene: TRBV5-1; clone size: .; D gene: TRBD1; J gene: .; CDR3 protein: ASRQGDRVDEQY
V gene: TRBV7-6; clone size: .; D gene: TRBD1; J gene: TRBJ1-5; CDR3 protein: ASSLGRGRRDRAPDQPQH
V gene: TRBV6-1; clone size: few; D gene: TRBD1; J gene: TRBJ1-1; CDR3 protein: ASRTGATEAF
V gene: TRBV6-4; clone size: .; D gene: TRBD2; J gene: TRBJ2-3; CDR3 protein: ASSDSGGGASDTQY
V gene: TRBV18; clone size: .; D gene: .; J gene: TRBJ1-5; CDR3 protein: ASSVSGRNQPQH
V gene: TRBV28; clone size: .; D gene: TRBD1; J gene: TRBJ1-6; CDR3 protein: ASSSGTAHSPLH
V gene: TRBV30; clone size: .; D gene: .; J gene: TRBJ2-6; CDR3 protein: AWRPTGSYSGANVLT
V gene: TRBV5-8; clone size: .; D gene: TRBD2; J gene: TRBJ2-7; CDR3 protein: ASSLGTSGIYEQY
V gene: TRBV6-5; clone size: .; D gene: TRBD1; J gene: TRBJ1-5; CDR3 protein: ASRGAGGSNQPQH
V gene: TRBV6-1; clone size: .; D gene: .; J gene: TRBJ2-2; CDR3 protein: ASSEPGERSGELF
V gene: TRBV7-3; clone size: .; D gene: .; J gene: TRBJ1-3; CDR3 protein: ARDSRIPGNTIY
V gene: TRBV11-2; clone size: .; D gene: TRBD1; J gene: TRBJ2-7; CDR3 protein: ASSLRQGSYEQY
V gene: TRBV7-7; clone size: .; D gene: .; J gene: TRBJ2-5; CDR3 protein: ASSLDLGRGTQY
V gene: TRBV27; clone size: .; D gene: TRBD1; J gene: TRBJ2-7; CDR3 protein: ASSSRRDRKVYEQY
V gene: TRBV6-1; clone size: .; D gene: .; J gene: TRBJ2-6; CDR3 protein: ASSQGTGANVLT
V gene: TRBV28; clone size: .; D gene: .; J gene: TRBJ1-5; CDR3 protein: AVRKRNYSNQPQH
V gene: TRBV5-4; clone size: .; D gene: .; J gene: TRBJ1-2; CDR3 protein: ASSSQGTRYDGYT